A selection of T cell receptor beta chains follows, all from one sample in a study of blood T cell repertoires in COVID-19. The table came from immunoSEQ multiplex PCR; TCRdb's copy has only in-frame clones and leaves some out. Of approximately 260,000 clones listed, about nine tenths are singletons. The sequencing input was PBMCs or T cells enriched from blood (not recorded which). The receptors come from a woman in her sixties who had recovered from COVID-19. CDR3s include the opening cysteine and the closing phenylalanine or tryptophan. D genes are given only for firm matches. Part of the rows lack a size; the others show once, few, many or a class for expanded clones.

CDR3: CAISESLTGYEKLFF
DNA: TGTGCCATCAGTGAGTCGTTAACAGGGTATGAAAAACTGTTTTTT
J: TRBJ1-4
size: .
V: TRBV10-3
D: .

CDR3: CASSQGAGYVINEQFF
DNA: TGCGCCAGCAGCCAAGGCGCAGGGTATGTGATCAATGAGCAGTTCTTC
J: TRBJ2-1
size: .
V: TRBV4-1
D: .

CDR3: CASIRPDRNSFSNGYTF
DNA: TGTGCCAGCATCAGACCGGACAGAAATTCTTTTTCAAATGGCTACACCTTC
J: TRBJ1-2
size: .
V: TRBV7-9
D: .

CDR3: CAWRDRGSSGNTIYF
DNA: TGTGCCTGGAGGGACAGGGGAAGCTCTGGAAACACCATATATTTT
J: TRBJ1-3
size: .
V: TRBV30
D: TRBD1

CDR3: CASSDGQSLNEQFF
DNA: TGCGCCAGCAGTGATGGACAGAGCCTCAATGAGCAGTTCTTC
J: TRBJ2-1
size: .
V: TRBV10-1
D: .

CDR3: CASSYSGTGVVEQYF
DNA: TGTGCCAGCAGTTACTCCGGGACAGGGGTGGTCGAGCAGTACTTC
J: TRBJ2-7
size: .
V: TRBV6-5
D: TRBD1

CDR3: CASSLLLAGADTQYF
DNA: TGTGCCAGCAGCCTACTCCTAGCGGGAGCAGATACGCAGTATTTT
J: TRBJ2-3
size: .
V: TRBV3-1/TRBV3-2
D: TRBD2

CDR3: CASSRGPSYEQYF
DNA: TGTGCCAGCAGCCGTGGGCCATCCTACGAGCAGTACTTC
J: TRBJ2-7
size: .
V: TRBV7-9
D: .

CDR3: CASRSGQGTGELFF
DNA: TGTGCCAGCCGCTCTGGACAGGGAACCGGGGAGCTGTTTTTT
J: TRBJ2-2
size: .
V: TRBV3-1/TRBV3-2
D: TRBD1

CDR3: CASRGTENYGYTF
DNA: TGTGCCAGCAGGGGGACAGAAAACTATGGCTACACCTTC
J: TRBJ1-2
size: .
V: TRBV6-5
D: TRBD1

CDR3: CASSQVLSRGAEAFF
DNA: TGTGCCAGCAGCCAAGTCTTAAGTCGGGGAGCTGAAGCTTTCTTT
J: TRBJ1-1
size: once
V: TRBV14
D: .

CDR3: CASRETGARHYGYTF
DNA: TGTGCCAGCAGGGAGACAGGGGCGAGGCACTATGGCTACACCTTC
J: TRBJ1-2
size: .
V: TRBV2
D: TRBD1

CDR3: CASSQTGWDIQYF
DNA: TGTGCCAGCAGTCAGACAGGGTGGGACATTCAGTACTTC
J: TRBJ2-4
size: .
V: TRBV12-3/TRBV12-4
D: TRBD1

CDR3: CASSLGGSGEQYF
DNA: TGTGCCAGCAGCTTAGGAGGTTCGGGGGAGCAGTACTTC
J: TRBJ2-7
size: few
V: TRBV7-9
D: .

CDR3: CASRRDFNTEQFF
DNA: TGTGCCAGCAGGAGGGATTTCAACACTGAGCAGTTCTTC
J: TRBJ2-1
size: .
V: TRBV2
D: .

CDR3: CASSYGGRGPYGYTF
DNA: TGTGCCAGCAGCTATGGGGGCAGGGGCCCGTATGGCTACACCTTC
J: TRBJ1-2
size: .
V: TRBV5-8
D: .

CDR3: CASSVVGTGIGSGGYTF
DNA: TGTGCCAGCAGCGTAGTTGGGACAGGGATAGGCAGTGGCGGCTACACCTTC
J: TRBJ1-2
size: .
V: TRBV9
D: TRBD1

CDR3: CASSPTENSNQPQHF
DNA: TGTGCCAGCAGTCCGACAGAGAATAGCAATCAGCCCCAGCATTTT
J: TRBJ1-5
size: .
V: TRBV2
D: .

CDR3: CASSIGANRGEQYF
DNA: TGTGCCAGCAGCATAGGGGCGAACAGGGGCGAGCAGTACTTC
J: TRBJ2-7
size: once
V: TRBV11-2
D: TRBD1

CDR3: CASSQDRGFRKLFF
DNA: TGCGCCAGCAGCCAAGATCGAGGGTTCAGAAAACTGTTTTTT
J: TRBJ1-4
size: .
V: TRBV4-1
D: .

CDR3: CASSISVTGDTEAFF
DNA: TGTGCCAGTAGTATTTCAGTAACCGGGGACACTGAAGCTTTCTTT
J: TRBJ1-1
size: .
V: TRBV19
D: .

CDR3: CASSTESTGPSSYEQYF
DNA: TGTGCCAGTAGTACTGAATCCACAGGGCCCAGCTCCTACGAGCAGTACTTC
J: TRBJ2-7
size: .
V: TRBV19
D: .

CDR3: CASSSGQGGVGYTF
DNA: TGTGCCAGCAGCTCGGGACAGGGAGGGGTAGGCTACACCTTC
J: TRBJ1-2
size: few
V: TRBV11-3
D: TRBD1

CDR3: CASRGPIYGYTF
DNA: TGTGCCAGCCGTGGCCCGATCTATGGCTACACCTTC
J: TRBJ1-2
size: .
V: TRBV28
D: .

CDR3: CASSSTGGSSSYEQYF
DNA: TGCGCCAGCAGCTCCACGGGGGGATCGAGCTCCTACGAGCAGTACTTC
J: TRBJ2-7
size: .
V: TRBV5-1
D: TRBD2

CDR3: CAGRRLAGSNTGELFF
DNA: TGTGCCGGGCGCCGGCTAGCGGGATCGAACACCGGGGAGCTGTTTTTT
J: TRBJ2-2
size: .
V: TRBV30
D: TRBD2

CDR3: CATSEGADTGELFF
DNA: TGTGCCACCAGCGAGGGGGCCGACACCGGGGAGCTGTTTTTT
J: TRBJ2-2
size: .
V: TRBV15
D: TRBD1

CDR3: CASSFGQGVDYGYTF
DNA: TGTGCCAGCAGTTTCGGACAGGGGGTAGACTATGGCTACACCTTC
J: TRBJ1-2
size: .
V: TRBV6-9
D: TRBD1

CDR3: CASSLGGPTSVGQFF
DNA: TGTGCCAGCAGTTTGGGAGGGCCGACCTCAGTGGGGCAGTTCTTC
J: TRBJ2-1
size: .
V: TRBV28
D: TRBD2

CDR3: CASSESSGGSAEAFF
DNA: TGCGCCAGCAGTGAGTCGTCGGGGGGGTCCGCTGAAGCTTTCTTT
J: TRBJ1-1
size: .
V: TRBV10-1
D: .

CDR3: CASSVETGTGSYYF
DNA: TGTGCCAGCAGCGTTGAAACCGGGACAGGTAGTTACTATTTT
J: TRBJ2-3
size: .
V: TRBV7-9
D: TRBD1

CDR3: CASGQVQETQYF
DNA: TGTGCCAGCGGACAGGTCCAAGAGACCCAGTACTTC
J: TRBJ2-5
size: once
V: TRBV28
D: TRBD1

CDR3: CASSETGGAGNQPQHF
DNA: TGTGCCAGCAGTGAAACAGGGGGCGCGGGCAATCAGCCCCAGCATTTT
J: TRBJ1-5
size: .
V: TRBV2
D: TRBD1

CDR3: CASSIRGAGTEAFF
DNA: TGTGCCAGTAGTATCCGGGGGGCGGGAACTGAAGCTTTCTTT
J: TRBJ1-1
size: .
V: TRBV19
D: .

CDR3: CASSFLGQKNTGELFF
DNA: TGCGCCAGCAGCTTTCTCGGACAGAAGAACACCGGGGAGCTGTTTTTT
J: TRBJ2-2
size: .
V: TRBV5-1
D: .

CDR3: CASMAQVSGNTIYF
DNA: TGTGCCAGTATGGCCCAGGTTTCTGGAAACACCATATATTTT
J: TRBJ1-3
size: few
V: TRBV19
D: .

CDR3: CSVEVPQPGIQYF
DNA: TGCAGCGTTGAAGTTCCCCAACCCGGCATTCAGTACTTC
J: TRBJ2-4
size: .
V: TRBV29-1
D: .

CDR3: CASTLQQGYTF
DNA: TGTGCCAGCACCCTACAACAGGGCTACACCTTC
J: TRBJ1-2
size: .
V: TRBV6-5
D: .

CDR3: CASSPRGTGDEKLFF
DNA: TGTGCCAGCAGCCCCCGCGGGACAGGGGATGAAAAACTGTTTTTT
J: TRBJ1-4
size: .
V: TRBV9
D: TRBD1

CDR3: CASSSVTDRNYEQYF
DNA: TGTGCCAGCAGTTCGGTTACGGACAGAAACTACGAGCAGTACTTC
J: TRBJ2-7
size: .
V: TRBV28
D: .

CDR3: CASSPGHLGKNTGELFF
DNA: TGTGCCAGCAGTCCAGGGCATCTGGGTAAAAACACCGGGGAGCTGTTTTTT
J: TRBJ2-2
size: .
V: TRBV28
D: .

CDR3: CASSMVTGLSYNEQFF
DNA: TGTGCCAGTAGTATGGTGACAGGGCTATCCTACAATGAGCAGTTCTTC
J: TRBJ2-1
size: once
V: TRBV19
D: TRBD1

CDR3: CASGDIAGYTF
DNA: TGTGCCAGCGGGGACATAGCAGGCTACACCTTC
J: TRBJ1-2
size: .
V: TRBV2
D: .

CDR3: CASSSGQGGIYEQYF
DNA: TGTGCCAGCAGCTCCGGACAGGGCGGTATCTACGAGCAGTACTTC
J: TRBJ2-7
size: .
V: TRBV5-4
D: TRBD1

CDR3: CASSLPAGEPTF
DNA: TGTGCCAGCAGCTTACCGGCGGGCGAACCAACCTTC
J: TRBJ1-2
size: .
V: TRBV7-3
D: .

CDR3: CASSQGLAGGSWQFF
DNA: TGTGCCAGCAGTCAAGGACTAGCGGGGGGTTCGTGGCAGTTCTTC
J: TRBJ2-1
size: .
V: TRBV4-2
D: TRBD2

CDR3: CASSEPGQQQFF
DNA: TGCGCCAGCAGTGAGCCGGGACAGCAGCAGTTCTTC
J: TRBJ2-1
size: .
V: TRBV10-1
D: TRBD1

CDR3: CASSPGLGAYNEQFF
DNA: TGTGCCAGCAGCCCCGGACTAGGGGCCTACAATGAGCAGTTCTTC
J: TRBJ2-1
size: .
V: TRBV7-2
D: TRBD2

CDR3: CASSLQQGYTEAFF
DNA: TGCGCCAGCAGCTTACAACAGGGGTACACTGAAGCTTTCTTT
J: TRBJ1-1
size: few
V: TRBV5-1
D: TRBD1

CDR3: CASSQGTGFEQFF
DNA: TGTGCCAGCAGCCAGGGGACAGGGTTTGAGCAGTTCTTC
J: TRBJ2-1
size: .
V: TRBV7-3
D: TRBD1

CDR3: CASIGTTSGGDYNEQFF
DNA: TGTGCCAGCATCGGAACGACTAGCGGGGGGGACTACAATGAGCAGTTCTTC
J: TRBJ2-1
size: .
V: TRBV11-2
D: TRBD2

CDR3: CASSAEGQSGDTQYF
DNA: TGTGCCAGCAGCGCCGAGGGACAATCGGGAGATACGCAGTATTTT
J: TRBJ2-3
size: few
V: TRBV7-9
D: .

CDR3: CASRQTGVNTEAFF
DNA: TGTGCCAGCAGACAGACAGGGGTGAACACTGAAGCTTTCTTT
J: TRBJ1-1
size: .
V: TRBV27
D: TRBD1

CDR3: CASSFEADTQYF
DNA: TGTGCCAGCAGTTTCGAGGCAGATACGCAGTATTTT
J: TRBJ2-3
size: .
V: TRBV28
D: .

CDR3: CASGTSGYEQYF
DNA: TGTGCCAGCGGGACTAGCGGATACGAGCAGTACTTC
J: TRBJ2-7
size: .
V: TRBV2
D: TRBD2